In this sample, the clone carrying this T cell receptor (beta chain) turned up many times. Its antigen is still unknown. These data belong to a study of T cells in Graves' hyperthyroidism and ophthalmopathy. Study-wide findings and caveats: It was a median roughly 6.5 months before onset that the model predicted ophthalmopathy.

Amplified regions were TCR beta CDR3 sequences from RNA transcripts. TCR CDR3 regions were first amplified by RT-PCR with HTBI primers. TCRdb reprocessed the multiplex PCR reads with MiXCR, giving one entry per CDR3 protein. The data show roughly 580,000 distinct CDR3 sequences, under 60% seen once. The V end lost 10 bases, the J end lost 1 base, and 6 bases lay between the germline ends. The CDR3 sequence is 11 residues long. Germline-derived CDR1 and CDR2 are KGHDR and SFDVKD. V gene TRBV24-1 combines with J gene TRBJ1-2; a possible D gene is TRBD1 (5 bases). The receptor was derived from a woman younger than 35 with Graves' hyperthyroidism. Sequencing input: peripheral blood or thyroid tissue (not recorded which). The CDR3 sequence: CATGDNYGYTF. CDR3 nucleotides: TGTGCCACAGGGGATAACTATGGCTACACCTTC.